Listed here is a single T cell receptor beta chain. The sample comes from a study of blood T cell repertoires in COVID-19. Across the study: Sample material is recorded as cDNA or gDNA derived from T cells, B-cell-depleted T cells, or PBMCs.

Sequencing used immunoSEQ multiplex PCR; TCRdb keeps in-frame clones, though not all of them. Seen here are approximately 210,000 clones, 80% to 85% observed once, and the top ten hold 10% to 13%. CDR1 and CDR2 from the germline V gene are MNHEY and SMNVEV (reference sequence). This CDR3 spans 16 amino acids. Trimming left V 6 bases short and J 3 bases short, with 18 bases between. The source material was peripheral blood. This chain joins TRBV27 and TRBJ1-5; possibly TRBD1 for D (6 bases). The sequence was collected from an elderly woman with COVID-19, enrolled during active disease. The CDR3 nucleotides read TGTGCCAGCAGCCCCAGTAGGACAGCATACAATCAGCCCCAGCATTTT. Translation gives CASSPSRTAYNQPQHF.